This is a list of T cell receptor beta chains from one sample in a study of spatial heterogeneity in lung cancer. TCRdb used MiXCR to reprocess the 5' RACE reads, holding one entry per CDR3 protein. The sample includes roughly 25,000 distinct CDR3 sequences, 6.5% to 8% of them seen just once. Sequenced here: PBMCs, sampled at surgery. The receptors shown here come from a male donor with early-stage non-small cell lung cancer. Both conserved end residues are part of each CDR3. D genes are given only for firm matches. The size field is filled for only some rows; it gives once, few, many or a size class.

V gene	D gene	clone size	J gene	CDR3 protein	CDR3 DNA
TRBV7-3	TRBD1	many	TRBJ2-1	CASSAGQGWNEQFF	TGTGCCAGCAGCGCCGGACAGGGGTGGAATGAGCAGTTCTTC
TRBV28	-	many	TRBJ2-1	CASSNGWRLVNEQFF	TGTGCCAGCAGCAACGGGTGGAGACTAGTAAATGAGCAGTTCTTC
TRBV20-1	-	many	TRBJ1-5	CSASGGANQPQHF	TGCAGTGCTAGTGGGGGCGCCAATCAGCCCCAGCATTTT
TRBV18	-	many	TRBJ2-1	CASSPSGGNEQFF	TGTGCCAGCTCACCGAGCGGTGGCAATGAGCAGTTCTTC
TRBV5-1	-	-	TRBJ1-1	CASSSSNTEAFF	TGCGCCAGCAGCTCCAGCAACACTGAAGCTTTCTTT
TRBV11-2	-	-	TRBJ2-7	CASSLPQGDEQYF	TGTGCCAGCAGCCTCCCGCAGGGTGACGAGCAGTACTTC
TRBV18	-	once	TRBJ1-4	CASSPRNSQGSAANEKLFF	TGTGCCAGCTCGCCGAGGAACTCACAGGGTTCGGCCGCTAATGAAAAACTGTTTTTT
TRBV3-1	-	many	TRBJ2-3	CASSLSRGHTDTQYF	TGTGCCAGCAGCCTATCGAGGGGACACACAGATACGCAGTATTTT
TRBV2	-	many	TRBJ2-7	CASKEDGPVEQYF	TGTGCCAGCAAAGAGGACGGTCCAGTCGAGCAGTACTTC
TRBV11-1	TRBD1	few	TRBJ2-3	CASSPVRTGKTDTQYF	TGTGCCAGCAGCCCCGTGAGGACAGGAAAGACAGATACGCAGTATTTT
TRBV3-1	TRBD1	few	TRBJ1-2	CASSQRTGSGYTF	TGTGCCAGCAGCCAACGGACAGGGAGCGGCTACACCTTC
TRBV4-3	-	many	TRBJ1-1	CASSEDRSGTEAFF	TGCGCCAGCAGCGAGGACAGATCGGGCACTGAAGCTTTCTTT
TRBV10-2	-	-	TRBJ1-1	CASSEGSTEAFF	TGCGCCAGCAGTGAGGGGAGCACTGAAGCTTTCTTT
TRBV20-1	TRBD1	many	TRBJ1-1	CSARALGQLAEAFF	TGCAGTGCTAGAGCCCTGGGACAGTTGGCTGAAGCTTTCTTT
TRBV24-1	-	-	TRBJ2-7	CATSDLAGGHEQYF	TGTGCCACCAGTGATTTGGCAGGGGGGCACGAGCAGTACTTC
TRBV5-6	-	many	TRBJ1-5	CASSFRRSNQPQHF	TGTGCCAGCAGCTTTCGACGGTCCAATCAGCCCCAGCATTTT
TRBV5-4	-	many	TRBJ2-7	CASSLDQGTVGEQYF	TGTGCCAGCAGCTTGGATCAGGGAACAGTGGGCGAGCAGTACTTC
TRBV11-2	TRBD2	many	TRBJ2-3	CASSLGPSGDTQYF	TGTGCCAGCAGCTTAGGCCCTAGCGGAGATACGCAGTATTTT
TRBV2	-	few	TRBJ1-1	CASSGTWNTEAFF	TGTGCCAGCAGTGGGACCTGGAACACTGAAGCTTTCTTT